The table lists the clone carrying this T cell receptor beta chain with a count of one. Its antigen is still unknown. Other DNA sequences within the sample encode an identical CDR3. The sample comes from a study of T cell responses to AZD1222 COVID-19 vaccine. Study in general: The analysis combined second doses at about 4 or about 12 weeks. General study findings and limits: After two AZD1222 doses, spike-specific TCR breadth and depth rose versus day 0. With dominance at 160-218 and 743-854, vaccine-associated CD4 TCRs spanned spike. White British donors predominated, females outnumbered males, and clonal diversity was possibly underestimated.

Assay used: immunoSEQ multiplex PCR; TCRdb lists only in-frame clones, some missing. Among 120,000 to 150,000 clones listed, 85% to 95% were seen once. This receptor was identified in an adult in good health. This sample comprised peripheral blood, obtained on day 0 of AZD1222 vaccination.

The CDR3: CASSQDSRQPQHF. The CDR3 region has the DNA TGCGCCAGCAGCCAAGATAGTAGGCAGCCCCAGCATTTT. The rearrangement links TRBV4-3 to TRBJ1-5; D gene uncertain. V lost 0 bases to trimming and J lost 7 bases, with 7 bases between them. Germline V CDR1 and CDR2: LGHNA, YSLEER. The CDR3 loop spans 13 amino acids.